This T cell receptor beta chain was sequenced in a study of cytomegalovirus exposure and HLA in healthy donors. TCRdb's table, derived via immunoSEQ multiplex PCR, lists solely in-frame clones and lacks some. This table holds 95,000 to 120,000 clones, about 94% found once. Overall study results and limits: The study put some 150 TCR beta chains on its list as cytomegalovirus-associated. In vitro testing confirmed three CMV-associated chains as specific for CMV antigens.

Germline CDR1 reads SGHRS; CDR2 reads YFSETQ. Germline trimming cut 4 bases from V and 3 bases from J; bases unmatched to any gene: 5. CDR3 length: 14 residues. About this clone: Its matching antigen is unknown.

The sample consisted of PBMCs. This receptor was taken from a woman between 18 and 30 years old in good health and CMV-seronegative. This chain uses TRBV5-1 with TRBJ2-7; the match to TRBD1 covers 9 bases. CDR3 coding DNA: TGCGCCAGCAGCCGCCAGGACAGGGGCTACGAGCAGTACTTC. Encoded protein: CASSRQDRGYEQYF.